This T cell receptor beta chain was obtained from a study of blood T cell repertoires in COVID-19. Study information: Samples came from the United States, Italy and Spain, spanning acute and convalescent COVID-19. Nucleic acid was either cDNA or gDNA, and it came from T cells, B-cell-depleted T cells, or PBMCs.

Authors' analysis steps: For nucleated cells, counts were estimated from reference gene primer amplification. TCRdb keeps only in-frame clones here, not all; method: immunoSEQ multiplex PCR. V and J calls and clone size are copied from that table; D and trimming were computed from the DNA. The sample gives approximately 100,000 clones, about four fifths of which show up once; less than 11% is in the top ten. Germline values: CDR1 SGHNT, CDR2 YYREEE (reference sequence). The CDR3 is 18 residues long. Trimming at V came to 4 bases and at J to 1 base, leaving 15 bases not matched to a gene. The chain carries TRBV5-4 and TRBJ2-5; 8 nucleotides align to TRBD1. The sequence was obtained from a human donor in a cohort sampled during active COVID-19. Sequencing input: peripheral blood. The CDR3 nucleotides are TGTGCCAGCAGCCTCGGAGCAACTTTGACAGGGGCCCAAGAGACCCAGTACTTC. Translating it yields CASSLGATLTGAQETQYF.